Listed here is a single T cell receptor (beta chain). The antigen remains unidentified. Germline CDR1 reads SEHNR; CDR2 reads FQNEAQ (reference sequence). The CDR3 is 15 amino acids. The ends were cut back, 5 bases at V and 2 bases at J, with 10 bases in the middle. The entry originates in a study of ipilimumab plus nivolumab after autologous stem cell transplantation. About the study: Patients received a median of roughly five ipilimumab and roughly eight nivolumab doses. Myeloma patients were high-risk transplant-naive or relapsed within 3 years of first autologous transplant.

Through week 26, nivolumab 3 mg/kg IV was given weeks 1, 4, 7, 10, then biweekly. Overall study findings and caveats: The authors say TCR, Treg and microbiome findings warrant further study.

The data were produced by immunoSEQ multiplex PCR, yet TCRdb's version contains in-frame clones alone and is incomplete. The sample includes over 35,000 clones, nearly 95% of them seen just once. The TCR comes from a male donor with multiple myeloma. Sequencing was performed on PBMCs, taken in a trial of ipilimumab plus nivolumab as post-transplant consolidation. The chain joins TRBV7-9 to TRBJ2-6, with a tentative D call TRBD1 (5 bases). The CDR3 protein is CASSPGIAGANVLTF. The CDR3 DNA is TGTGCCAGCAGCCCAGGGATAGCTGGGGCCAACGTCCTGACTTTC.